Each of the 3 T cell receptor beta chains below was sequenced from the same sample in a study of shared clonotypes between healthy human individuals. Measured with immunoSEQ multiplex PCR; TCRdb has only the in-frame clones, and not every one. The profile shows over 950,000 clones, approximately 77% of them singletons. The sequencing input was memory CD4+ T cells from PBMCs. Subset: CD45RA-negative fraction. These receptors were taken from a man between 18 and 29 years old in good health. Some clones in this sample may be carry-over from other donors' samples.

The chain uses TRBV7-9 and TRBJ2-4; 8 bases align to TRBD1. Germline values: CDR1 SEHNR, CDR2 FQNEAQ (reference sequence). With V trimmed by 2 bases and J by 13 bases, 4 bases remained unmatched. The CDR3 length is 12 residues. CDR3 in DNA: TGTGCCAGCAGCTTAACGGACAGGGCCCAGTACTTC. Its translation: CASSLTDRAQYF.

The chain links TRBV7-9 to TRBJ2-3; weak D call: TRBD2 (5 bases). The germline CDR1 and CDR2 sequences are SEHNR and FQNEAQ (reference sequence). Trimming removed 5 bases at V and 2 bases at J, with 26 bases between. The CDR3 contains 19 residues. In DNA, the CDR3 is TGTGCCAGCAGCGTGATTGCGGGTTATAGTCCCCTGTACACAGATACGCAGTATTTT. Its translation is CASSVIAGYSPLYTDTQYF. Full variable domain (remainder filled in from reference TRBV7-9 and TRBJ2-3): DTGVSQNPRHKITKRGQNVTFRCDPISEHNRLYWYRQTLGQGPEFLTYFQNEAQLEKSRLLSDRFSAERPKGSFSTLEIQRTEQGDSAMYLCASSVIAGYSPLYTDTQYFGPGTRLTVL.

This clone was found once. The chain has TRBV5-4 and TRBJ2-4, with D maybe TRBD2 (6 bases). The V and J ends lost 0 bases and 3 bases respectively, with 10 bases between them. CDR3 length: 15 residues. Germline V lookup: CDR1 SGHNT, CDR2 YYREEE (reference sequence). The CDR3 DNA reads as TGTGCCAGCAGCTTGGGGGGGGTAGTCAAAAACATTCAGTACTTC. The encoded protein is CASSLGGVVKNIQYF.